One sample yielded the 2 T cell receptor beta chains listed below, sequenced in a study of graft-versus-host responses after intestinal transplantation. Sequencing used immunoSEQ multiplex PCR; TCRdb keeps in-frame clones, though not all of them. The sample holds around 7,000 clones, about two thirds seen once. Graft specimens yielded both intraepithelial and lamina propria lymphocytes. The sequenced sample was ileum tissue, obtained 55 to 60 days after transplant. The receptor set was obtained from a human patient who received an intestinal transplant, so some T cells may come from the graft donor.

This chain uses TRBV21-1 with TRBJ2-7; the table's D call, TRBD2, has no DNA check behind it. TRBV21-1 is tagged as a pseudogene. This CDR3 comprises 18 residues. DNA for the CDR3: TGTGCCAGCAGCAAATTAGGGAAGGGGGGACTAGATCACTTGGAGCAGTACGTC. It yields the protein CASSKLGKGGLDHLEQYV.

By share of the sample, this clone is medium-sized. This chain joins TRBV4-1 and TRBJ1-2; 10 bases map to TRBD1. The CDR3 is made up of 15 amino acids. CDR1 MGHRA and CDR2 YSYEKL come from the germline V gene. Trimming took 4 bases from V and 8 from J; bases not matched to a gene: 10. In DNA form, the CDR3 reads TGCGCCAGCAGCCGCGAAGTGGGGACAGGGGACGGCTACACCTTC. Translation gives CASSREVGTGDGYTF.